This T cell receptor beta chain was identified during a study of human T cells and chemical hapten exposure. Study-wide points: Controls had significantly fewer large CDR3 similarity clusters than were formed by expanded TCRs.

As to this clonotype: Its specificity is not known.

Time point denoted: patch test 3, about 24 weeks after DPC sensitization. Sample treatment: therapeutic diphenylcyclopropenone sensitization with weekly scalp DPC. The CDR3 consists of 15 residues. Germline CDR1 and CDR2: ENHRY and SYGVKD. The ends lost 6 bases at V and 8 bases at J; junction bases unmatched: 6. TCRdb passed the RACE reads through MiXCR, listing each CDR3 protein once. This table holds about 190,000 distinct CDR3 sequences, 24% found once. The rearrangement links TRBV10-3 to TRBJ1-6; 11 bases agree with TRBD1. This TCR was sampled from a woman in her thirties or forties with alopecia areata. Some clones in this sample may be carry-over from other donors' samples. This material consisted of whole blood, taken in connection with sensitization to the hapten diphenylcyclopropenone (DPC). The CDR3 is CAISAGTGGDSPLHF. CDR3 sequence (DNA): TGTGCCATCAGCGCCGGGACAGGGGGGGATTCACCCCTCCACTTT.